This T cell receptor (beta chain) was identified during a study of cytomegalovirus exposure and HLA in healthy donors. About the study: HLA-typed donors contributed 80 million or so unique TCRs, which were held in an early data release. The study, taken as a whole, reports: Prediction of most subjects' HLA-A and HLA-B alleles by TCR beta sequences was reportedly accurate.

Concerning this clone: Its specificity is not known.

PCR was performed using 60 Vbeta and 13 Jbeta primers. TCRdb's table, derived via immunoSEQ multiplex PCR, lists solely in-frame clones and lacks some. The sample contains about 180,000 clones, 76% of which appear only once. V was pared by 10 bases and J by 0 bases, with 14 bases between. Germline-derived CDR1 and CDR2 are ENHRY and SYGVKD. CDR3 length equals 14 residues. The clonotype was recovered from a woman in her 30s in good health and CMV-seropositive. This chain joins TRBV10-3 and TRBJ2-3, with a possible D match to TRBD1 (5 bases). The sample was PBMCs. The CDR3 DNA is TGTGCCACAAGGACATTCAAAAGCACAGATACGCAGTATTTT. This codes for CATRTFKSTDTQYF.